The text below deals with one TCR beta chain. No cognate antigen has been identified for it. There are no base qualities to consult, and no much larger clone falls within one base. PBMCs were isolated by Ficoll-Paque density gradient centrifugation. Sequencing took place on an Illumina NovaSeq 6000. TCRalpha and TCRbeta cDNA libraries were constructed by 5'RACE with constant-segment primers, with sample barcodes and unique molecular identifiers being introduced. Trizol reagent was used to extract RNA from every sample. Amplification of the libraries took two PCR steps, and the second step added a second sample barcode plus Illumina TruSeq adapters. Sequencing of the libraries was done on an Illumina NovaSeq, producing 2 x 150 bp paired-end reads. For the original study's pipeline: Demultiplexing of reads and collapsing into UMI-guided consensus sequences were performed with migec v1.2.7. Using mixcr v2.1.11, the UMI consensuses were aligned to TRA and TRB V and J templates and assembled into clonotypes. Clonotypes were classified as expanded or contracted when called significant by both edgeR and NoisET, with noise models trained on biological replicates. For edgeR calls, the cutoffs were a false discovery rate-adjusted p below 0.01 and a log2 fold-change threshold of 1. PCA with hierarchical clustering of max-normalized trajectories of the 1000 most abundant clonotypes was used as exploratory dynamics analysis. The CD4 or CD8 phenotype of responding clones was assigned using the separately sequenced CD4+ and CD8+ repertoires. TCRdb itself trimmed the public reads at Q25 with fastp, ran MiXCR and retained productive beta chains. Identical CDR3 proteins give one entry, which carries the most common genes and DNA. The authors' filters were not applied to this entry. For this sample there are roughly 600,000 distinct CDR3 sequences; more than 15% appear just once. About 12% of the sample belongs to the ten largest clones.

These data come from a study of T-cell memory formation after mild COVID-19 (dated by TCRdb to 2020 to 2023). For the study in its entirety: Most TCR sequence clusters were specific to one of the two donors. In a couple of donors, T-cell clones that expanded and contracted after mild COVID-19 were tracked by sequencing TCRalpha and TCRbeta repertoires over time. Two young, previously healthy adult volunteers, one female and one male, were included in the cohort.

Results the study describes overall, beyond this receptor: The detection of some responding clones in pre-infection memory suggests that pre-existing cross-reactive memory T cells joined the SARS-CoV-2 response. Only two mild cases were covered in the study, and larger cohorts including severe cases with pre-infection samples were considered necessary. Contracting CD4+ clones were found mainly in CM and EM memory subsets, while CD8+ clones were enriched in EMRA. Whether the second-wave clones peaking on day 37 were SARS-CoV-2 specific was not confirmed. From day 15 to 85, contracting clones showed balanced CD4/CD8 phenotypes, whereas a second wave of clones that expanded from day 15 to 37 leaned towards CD4+.

V is pruned by 4 bases and J by 8 bases, leaving 6 bases of the junction without a gene match. The germline V gene (reference sequence) yields MNHEY for CDR1 and SMNVEV for CDR2. Inclusive of the bounding cysteine and phenylalanine, the CDR3 is 14 residues long. Solely the CDR3 DNA is kept, with 42 bases framed from the first base. Source material: PBMCs or a T cell subset sorted from them (not recorded which). Rearrangement joined TRBV27 to TRBJ2-1, with 9 junctional bases fitting TRBD2. The TCR was taken from an adult woman who had mild COVID-19 (a few samples of this study predate the infection). The sample titles of this study are shuffled in the database, so cell type and time point are left out; the donor was told from shared clones. The CDR3 loop reads CASSWNSGSHEQFF. DNA sequence: TGTGCCAGCAGTTGGAATAGCGGGAGCCATGAGCAGTTCTTC.